A selection of T cell receptor beta chains follows, all from one sample in a study of T-cell reconstitution after alpha-beta-depleted transplantation in children. A single record per CDR3 protein comes from TCRdb applying MiXCR to the PCR reads. This table holds 550,000 to 800,000 distinct CDR3 sequences, approximately 14% found once. This specimen consisted of PBMCs, obtained before TCRalphabeta/CD19-depleted stem cell transplant. These receptors originate from a girl aged 2-10 years with congenital amegakaryocytic thrombocytopenia, due to receive a stem cell transplant. CDR3s include the opening cysteine and the closing phenylalanine or tryptophan. The order of the fields is D gene, V gene, J gene, clone size, CDR3 DNA, CDR3 protein. D genes are given only for firm matches. The size entry is marked missing in some rows and otherwise reads once, few, many or a size class.

TRBD1,TRBV5-1,TRBJ1-5,NA,TGCGCCAGCAGCTCAACGGGACAGGGCAGCAATCAGCCCCAGCATTTT,CASSSTGQGSNQPQHF
NA,TRBV12-3/TRBV12-4,TRBJ1-5,few,TGTGCCAGCAGCGGACAAGGAGTAATGGGAGGTCAGCCCCAGCATTTT,CASSGQGVMGGQPQHF
NA,TRBV2,TRBJ1-5,NA,TGTGCCAGCGCCAGGCAGAATCAGCCCCAGCATTTT,CASARQNQPQHF
TRBD2,TRBV7-8,TRBJ2-3,many,TGTGCCAGCAGCTTATGGGTCGGAACTAGCGGCACAGATACGCAGTATTTT,CASSLWVGTSGTDTQYF
NA,TRBV21-1,TRBJ2-1,few,TGTGCCAGCAGCAAAGTAGTTCTAAGGTACAACAATGAGCAGTTCTTC,CASSKVVLRYNNEQFF
NA,TRBV5-1,TRBJ2-2,NA,TGCGCCAGCAGCTTGGGAGTGTCGGGGTCCGGGGAGCTGTTTTTT,CASSLGVSGSGELFF
TRBD2,TRBV5-1,TRBJ2-1,many,TGCGCCAGCAGCCCGAGCGGGAGGGCCTCAAATGAGCAGTTCTTC,CASSPSGRASNEQFF
TRBD2,TRBV3-1,TRBJ2-7,NA,TGTGCCAGCAGCAACCTCGTGGGGGGGGACGAGCAGTACTTC,CASSNLVGGDEQYF
TRBD2,TRBV14,TRBJ2-1,few,TGTGCCAGCAGCCAAGTTCCGAGCGGGACGAACTACAATGAGCAGTTCTTC,CASSQVPSGTNYNEQFF
NA,TRBV18,TRBJ2-5,NA,TGTGCCAGCTCACCAACGGAGGGCCGAGAGACCCAGTACTTC,CASSPTEGRETQYF
NA,TRBV7-9,TRBJ2-1,once,TGTGCCAGCAGCCCCTGGGCCTCGGACAATGAGCAGTTCTTC,CASSPWASDNEQFF
TRBD2,TRBV20-1,TRBJ2-7,few,TGCAGTGCCCCAACACTGACTAGCGGGTACCACTACGAGCAGTACTTC,CSAPTLTSGYHYEQYF
NA,TRBV6-6,TRBJ1-1,many,TGTGCCAGCAGTTACAGGAAAAGGGGAGCTTTCTTT,CASSYRKRGAFF
TRBD2,TRBV20-1,TRBJ2-1,many,TGCAGTGCCGGACTAGCGGTCTACAATGAGCAGTTCTTC,CSAGLAVYNEQFF
NA,TRBV29-1,TRBJ2-1,NA,TGCAGCGTTGATACGTCGGGCTCCTACAATGAGCAGTTCTTC,CSVDTSGSYNEQFF
TRBD1,TRBV5-1,TRBJ2-2,few,TGCGCCAGCAGCCGCGGACAGGGAGGCACCGGGGAGCTGTTTTTT,CASSRGQGGTGELFF
TRBD2,TRBV7-6,TRBJ2-1,NA,TGTGCCAGCAGCCCCCAGGGGAGTAGCGGGAGCTCCTACAATGAGCAGTTCTTC,CASSPQGSSGSSYNEQFF
NA,TRBV5-1,TRBJ2-2,many,TGCGCCAGCAGCGCTGTCACCGGGGAGCTGTTTTTT,CASSAVTGELFF
NA,TRBV25-1,TRBJ2-1,many,TGTGCCAGCAACCTCCTCGGTCAGGGAGATGAGCAGTTCTTC,CASNLLGQGDEQFF
TRBD2,TRBV20-1,TRBJ2-1,NA,TGCAGTGCTAGAGTGAGCGGGAGACTTATTGAGCAGTTCTTC,CSARVSGRLIEQFF
NA,TRBV27,TRBJ1-2,NA,TGTGCCAGCAGTACCTTACTAGAGTACGGGGAAGACTATGGCTACACCTTC,CASSTLLEYGEDYGYTF
TRBD2,TRBV27,TRBJ2-2,many,TGTGCCAGCAGTTTGTGGGTAGCGGGAGGTGGCGGGGAGCTGTTTTTT,CASSLWVAGGGGELFF
TRBD1,TRBV28,TRBJ1-5,many,TGTGCCACCAGATCCCCGGGACAGGAAAATCAGCCCCAGCATTTT,CATRSPGQENQPQHF
TRBD2,TRBV5-1,TRBJ2-1,few,TGCGCCAGCAGCTTGGCGCCCCGGGCGGGAGGGCTCGGTGAGCAGTTCTTC,CASSLAPRAGGLGEQFF
NA,TRBV29-1,TRBJ2-7,NA,TGCAGCGTTGACGGCGGAACCTACGAGCAGTACTTC,CSVDGGTYEQYF